The present T cell receptor (beta chain) was sequenced within a study of T cell responses to AZD1222 COVID-19 vaccine. Looking at the study overall: Both about-4-week and about-12-week second-dose recipients were combined.

Worth noting for this clone: Its antigen is not known.

TCRdb keeps only in-frame clones here, not all; method: immunoSEQ multiplex PCR. The table includes about 110,000 clones, roughly 90% detected once. Study-wide results and limits: Only a handful of AZD1222 recipients, several in all, had baseline seropositivity. Spike-spanning, vaccine-associated CD4 TCRs were dominant at 160-218 and 743-854. An increase in Spike-specific TCR breadth and depth was observed after two AZD1222 doses.

Trimming cost V 4 bases and J 7 bases, with 17 bases left between them. This CDR3 spans 14 amino acids. CDR1 and CDR2 from the germline V gene are SGHAT and FQNNGV. The material sequenced was peripheral blood, taken on day 0 of AZD1222 vaccination. This TCR was recovered from an adult in good health. The chain employs TRBV11-2 and TRBJ2-7; no firm D call. CDR3: CASSSGPRMREQYF. The CDR3 DNA reads as TGTGCCAGCAGCTCCGGCCCCAGGATGCGGGAGCAGTACTTC.